This T cell receptor (beta chain) was obtained from a study of blood T cell repertoires in COVID-19. Whole-study context: The samples span acute and convalescent COVID-19 from the United States, Italy and Spain.

The length of the CDR3 is 12 residues. Germline CDR1 SEHNR, CDR2 FQNEAQ (reference sequence). V was cut by 1 base and J by 7 bases, with 8 bases left in between. Grouping used clinical history reported by participants in a survey and questionnaire. This clone was detected many times. Original analysis: Amplifying reference gene primers gave estimates of nucleated cell counts. Sequenced by immunoSEQ multiplex PCR; TCRdb stores in-frame clones only, minus some. That table is the source of V, J and clone size, and D and trimming were worked out from the DNA. Of roughly 250,000 clones detected, roughly 88% appear once; the ten largest clones hold approximately 2.5%.

The specimen was PBMCs or T cells enriched from blood (not recorded which). The source of this sequence is a middle-aged woman with acute COVID-19. The V gene is TRBV7-9, the J gene TRBJ2-7; D is possibly TRBD2 (5 bases). CDR3 residues: CASSLGRGEQYF. The CDR3 DNA reads as TGTGCCAGCAGCTTAGGGAGAGGGGAGCAGTACTTC.